Given below is one TCR beta chain in context. Antigen unknown. This specimen comes from a study of lymphopenia after photon versus proton radiotherapy. Study-wide points: After the lymphocyte nadir, photon-treated repertoires showed oligoclonal expansion, especially of CD8+ Temra cells. Under photons, naive T cells and diversity fell while effector/memory populations rose.

Some clones are missing from TCRdb's copy, which holds only in-frame ones; the method was immunoSEQ multiplex PCR. The data contain around 30,000 clones, roughly nine tenths of them singletons. This material consisted of peripheral blood, taken from a patient treated with proton-based radiotherapy. This sequence was found in a woman between 65 and 79 years old with pancreatic cancer. Some clones in this sample may be carry-over from other donors' samples.

The CDR3 nucleotides read TGTGCCAGCAGCAAAGGATGGGGACAGGGGTGCCCCTACGAGCAGTACTTC. Translation: CASSKGWGQGCPYEQYF. The chain links TRBV21-1 to TRBJ2-7; whether TRBD1, the table's D call, matches the DNA was not checked. TRBV21-1 is a known pseudogene. This CDR3 spans 17 amino acids.